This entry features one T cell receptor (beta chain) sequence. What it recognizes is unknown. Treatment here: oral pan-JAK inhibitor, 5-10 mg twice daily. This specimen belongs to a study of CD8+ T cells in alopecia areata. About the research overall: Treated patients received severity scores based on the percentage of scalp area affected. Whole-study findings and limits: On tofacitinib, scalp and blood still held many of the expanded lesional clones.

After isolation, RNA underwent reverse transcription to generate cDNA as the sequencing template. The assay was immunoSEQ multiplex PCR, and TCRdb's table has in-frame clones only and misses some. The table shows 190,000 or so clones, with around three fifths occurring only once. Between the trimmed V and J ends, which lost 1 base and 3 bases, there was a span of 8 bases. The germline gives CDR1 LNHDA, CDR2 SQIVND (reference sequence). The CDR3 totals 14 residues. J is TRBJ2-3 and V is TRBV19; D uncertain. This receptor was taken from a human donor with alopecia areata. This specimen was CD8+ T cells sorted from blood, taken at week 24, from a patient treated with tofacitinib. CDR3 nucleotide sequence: TGTGCCAGTAGTATAGCCGGCACAACAGATACGCAGTATTTT. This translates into CASSIAGTTDTQYF.